This T cell receptor (beta chain) was identified during a study of cytomegalovirus exposure and HLA in healthy donors. Across the study: Later analysis reported that the 120 validation repertoires shared the platform of the 500 to 850 first-cohort repertoires.

The CDR3 loop spans 15 amino acids. CDR1 is SGHTA, CDR2 FQGTGA, per germline. The V end lost 2 bases, the J end lost 4 bases, and 12 bases lay between the germline ends. Comment on this clone: What it binds is not known.

Study outcomes and limitations: Researchers catalogued about 160 TCR beta chains as cytomegalovirus-associated. In vitro assays verified that three CMV-associated chains recognized CMV antigens specifically.

Measured with immunoSEQ multiplex PCR; TCRdb has only the in-frame clones, and not every one. The sample has fewer than 350,000 clones, 88% seen once. The V call is TRBV7-3, the J call TRBJ2-1; D may be TRBD2 (5 bases). Sequencing used PBMCs. This sequence was found in a woman aged 18-29 years in good health and CMV-seronegative. The CDR3 sequence is CASSLSSGEYNEQFF. In nucleotides, the CDR3 is TGTGCCAGCAGCTTATCGTCCGGGGAGTACAATGAGCAGTTCTTC.